Listed below are T cell receptor beta chains from one sample, sequenced in a study of T cells in Graves' hyperthyroidism and ophthalmopathy. In TCRdb, the multiplex PCR reads were re-called with MiXCR into one record per CDR3 protein. The repertoire holds roughly 700,000 distinct CDR3 sequences, with approximately 40% as singletons. The sequenced material came from blood. The receptors were sampled from a woman between 40 and 50 years old with Graves' hyperthyroidism. CDR3s include the opening cysteine and the closing phenylalanine or tryptophan. D genes are given only for firm matches. Size tells how often a clone was seen (once, few, many) or the class of an expanded clone, and some rows leave it out.

v_call: TRBV6-1; d_call: .; clone_size: .; j_call: TRBJ1-1; cdr3_aa: CASSGGPRLGFF; cdr3_nt: TGTGCCAGCTCTGGGGGGCCTCGCCTCGGTTTCTTT
v_call: TRBV6-6; d_call: .; clone_size: .; j_call: TRBJ1-2; cdr3_aa: CASSKSSNSPDTYGHTF; cdr3_nt: TGTGCCAGCAGTAAAAGCTCGAACAGTCCTGATACCTATGGCCACACCTTC
v_call: TRBV7-8; d_call: .; clone_size: .; j_call: TRBJ2-2; cdr3_aa: CASSLGSCFF; cdr3_nt: .
v_call: TRBV19; d_call: .; clone_size: .; j_call: TRBJ1-3; cdr3_aa: CASSIGASSGTTIYF; cdr3_nt: TGTGCCAGTAGTATTGGAGCGAGCTCTGGAACCACCATATATTTT
v_call: TRBV7-2; d_call: TRBD1; clone_size: many; j_call: TRBJ1-5; cdr3_aa: CASRLTGSNQPQHF; cdr3_nt: TGTGCCAGCAGGCTGACAGGGAGCAATCAGCCCCAGCATTTT
v_call: TRBV5-5; d_call: .; clone_size: many; j_call: TRBJ1-2; cdr3_aa: CASEDFYRSGTLGYTF; cdr3_nt: TGTGCCAGCGAAGATTTTTACCGGAGTGGCACCCTCGGCTACACCTTC
v_call: TRBV6-1; d_call: .; clone_size: once; j_call: TRBJ2-6; cdr3_aa: CAISEAGNSGANVLTF; cdr3_nt: TGTGCCATCAGTGAAGCAGGGAACTCTGGGGCCAACGTCCTGACTTTC
v_call: TRBV12-3/TRBV12-4; d_call: TRBD1; clone_size: .; j_call: TRBJ1-1; cdr3_aa: CASRRGQGGNTEAFF; cdr3_nt: TGTGCCAGCAGGCGGGGACAGGGTGGGAACACTGAAGCTTTCTTT
v_call: TRBV12-3/TRBV12-4; d_call: .; clone_size: many; j_call: TRBJ1-1; cdr3_aa: CASSLASQIRGEAFF; cdr3_nt: TGTGCCAGCAGTTTAGCGAGTCAAATTAGGGGTGAAGCTTTCTTT
v_call: TRBV7-6; d_call: .; clone_size: many; j_call: TRBJ1-2; cdr3_aa: CASSLPTGDGYTF; cdr3_nt: TGTGCCAGCAGCTTGCCGACGGGGGATGGCTACACCTTC
v_call: TRBV7-2; d_call: .; clone_size: .; j_call: TRBJ2-7; cdr3_aa: CASSRGRLEGNEQYF; cdr3_nt: TGTGCCAGCAGCCGGGGCCGCCTGGAGGGGAATGAGCAGTACTTC
v_call: TRBV7-8; d_call: .; clone_size: few; j_call: TRBJ2-2; cdr3_aa: CASQDEFGVTFGELFF; cdr3_nt: TGTGCCAGCCAAGATGAATTTGGGGTCACGTTCGGGGAGCTGTTTTTT
v_call: TRBV10-3; d_call: TRBD1; clone_size: .; j_call: TRBJ2-7; cdr3_aa: CAIKDREPF; cdr3_nt: TGTGCCATCAAGGACAGGGAGCCCTTC
v_call: TRBV6-5; d_call: TRBD1; clone_size: many; j_call: TRBJ1-6; cdr3_aa: CASSYHRQGNSPLHF; cdr3_nt: TGTGCCAGCAGTTATCACCGACAGGGTAATTCACCCCTCCACTTT
v_call: TRBV24-1; d_call: TRBD1; clone_size: many; j_call: TRBJ2-5; cdr3_aa: CATRGTGGQETQYF; cdr3_nt: TGTGCCACCAGGGGAACAGGGGGACAAGAGACCCAGTACTTC
v_call: TRBV6-6; d_call: TRBD1; clone_size: .; j_call: TRBJ1-3; cdr3_aa: CASSEGQVYNLNTIYF; cdr3_nt: TGTGCCAGCAGTGAAGGACAGGTCTATAATTTGAACACCATATATTTT
v_call: TRBV7-2; d_call: .; clone_size: many; j_call: TRBJ1-1; cdr3_aa: CASSLIVDAFAEAFF; cdr3_nt: TGTGCCAGCAGCTTGATTGTTGACGCCTTCGCTGAAGCTTTCTTT
v_call: TRBV7-3; d_call: .; clone_size: .; j_call: TRBJ1-6; cdr3_aa: CASSFNKDSPLHF; cdr3_nt: TGTGCCAGCAGCTTTAACAAGGATTCACCCCTCCACTTT
v_call: TRBV5-1; d_call: .; clone_size: .; j_call: TRBJ2-5; cdr3_aa: CASSLGTVEETQYF; cdr3_nt: TGCGCCAGCAGCTTGGGGACGGTTGAAGAGACCCAGTACTTC
v_call: TRBV6-5; d_call: TRBD1; clone_size: .; j_call: TRBJ1-2; cdr3_aa: CASTWDRRGYGYTF; cdr3_nt: TGTGCCAGCACCTGGGACAGAAGAGGCTATGGCTACACCTTC
v_call: TRBV10-2; d_call: .; clone_size: .; j_call: TRBJ1-5; cdr3_aa: CASRARVSNQPQHF; cdr3_nt: TGCGCCAGCAGGGCCAGGGTAAGCAATCAGCCCCAGCATTTT
v_call: TRBV20-1; d_call: .; clone_size: .; j_call: TRBJ1-5; cdr3_aa: CSASNPPGSHGRGNQPQHF; cdr3_nt: TGCAGTGCTAGTAATCCGCCCGGGAGCCATGGGCGCGGCAATCAGCCCCAGCATTTT
v_call: TRBV7-3; d_call: .; clone_size: .; j_call: TRBJ2-7; cdr3_aa: CASSPSRDTYEQYF; cdr3_nt: TGTGCCAGCAGCCCGTCCCGGGACACCTACGAGCAGTACTTC
v_call: TRBV20-1; d_call: TRBD2; clone_size: .; j_call: TRBJ2-7; cdr3_aa: CSAPMTVGGREQYF; cdr3_nt: TGCAGTGCTCCAATGACAGTGGGAGGGCGGGAGCAGTACTTC
v_call: TRBV7-9; d_call: TRBD1; clone_size: few; j_call: TRBJ1-1; cdr3_aa: CASSSRGREAFF; cdr3_nt: TGTGCCAGCAGCTCCAGGGGGCGAGAAGCTTTCTTT
v_call: TRBV7-8; d_call: TRBD2; clone_size: many; j_call: TRBJ2-5; cdr3_aa: CASRLIAGEETQYF; cdr3_nt: TGTGCCAGCCGACTAATAGCGGGGGAAGAGACCCAGTACTTC
v_call: TRBV24-1; d_call: .; clone_size: .; j_call: TRBJ2-7; cdr3_aa: CATSETGHVYEQYF; cdr3_nt: TGTGCCACCAGTGAAACGGGACACGTCTACGAGCAGTACTTC
v_call: TRBV10-3; d_call: .; clone_size: many; j_call: TRBJ1-4; cdr3_aa: CAISEEEGGTNEKLFF; cdr3_nt: TGTGCCATCAGTGAGGAAGAAGGGGGAACTAATGAAAAACTGTTTTTT
v_call: TRBV2; d_call: .; clone_size: .; j_call: TRBJ1-5; cdr3_aa: CASDPRGYDQPQHF; cdr3_nt: TGTGCCAGTGACCCTCGGGGATACGATCAGCCCCAGCATTTT
v_call: TRBV7-2; d_call: .; clone_size: .; j_call: TRBJ2-7; cdr3_aa: CASSLMDGARGDQYF; cdr3_nt: TGTGCCAGCAGTTTAATGGACGGGGCGAGGGGCGACCAGTACTTC
v_call: TRBV6-1; d_call: .; clone_size: few; j_call: TRBJ2-7; cdr3_aa: CASSYPIRQLTSYEQYF; cdr3_nt: TGTGCCAGCAGTTACCCTATCCGACAGCTAACCTCCTACGAGCAGTACTTC
v_call: TRBV29-1; d_call: TRBD1; clone_size: .; j_call: TRBJ1-2; cdr3_aa: CALRDRGLRHGYTF; cdr3_nt: TGCGCACTCCGGGACAGGGGGCTTCGTCACGGCTACACCTTC
v_call: TRBV5-6; d_call: .; clone_size: many; j_call: TRBJ2-7; cdr3_aa: CASSSLARAGTEQYF; cdr3_nt: TGTGCCAGCAGCTCCTTAGCAAGGGCAGGGACCGAGCAGTACTTC
v_call: TRBV7-9; d_call: TRBD2; clone_size: many; j_call: TRBJ2-7; cdr3_aa: CASSPREHYEQYF; cdr3_nt: TGTGCCAGCAGCCCGCGGGAGCACTACGAGCAGTACTTC
v_call: TRBV20-1; d_call: TRBD1; clone_size: .; j_call: TRBJ2-5; cdr3_aa: CRAGTGSQETQYF; cdr3_nt: TGCAGGGCCGGGACAGGCTCGCAAGAGACCCAGTACTTC
v_call: TRBV25-1; d_call: TRBD1; clone_size: few; j_call: TRBJ2-7; cdr3_aa: CASSQDPDRAGEQYF; cdr3_nt: TGTGCCAGCAGCCAAGATCCGGACAGGGCTGGAGAGCAGTACTTC
v_call: TRBV6-5; d_call: .; clone_size: few; j_call: TRBJ2-2; cdr3_aa: CASSRPHGSGELFF; cdr3_nt: TGTGCCAGCAGTCGACCCCACGGGTCCGGGGAGCTGTTTTTT
v_call: TRBV15; d_call: .; clone_size: .; j_call: TRBJ2-3; cdr3_aa: CATSRDISGTSTDTQYF; cdr3_nt: TGTGCCACCAGCAGAGATATTTCCGGGACTAGCACAGATACGCAGTATTTT
v_call: TRBV7-9; d_call: .; clone_size: many; j_call: TRBJ2-7; cdr3_aa: CASSLDGMVSGEQYF; cdr3_nt: TGTGCCAGCAGCTTGGACGGTATGGTGTCGGGTGAGCAGTACTTC
v_call: TRBV25-1; d_call: .; clone_size: once; j_call: TRBJ2-5; cdr3_aa: CASSRGTLKRPIYQETQYF; cdr3_nt: TGTGCCAGCAGCCGAGGGACACTGAAGCGCCCGATATACCAAGAGACCCAGTACTTC
v_call: TRBV25-1; d_call: TRBD1; clone_size: many; j_call: TRBJ1-6; cdr3_aa: CASSVGTDDNSPLHF; cdr3_nt: TGTGCCAGCAGTGTAGGGACAGACGATAATTCACCCCTCCACTTT
v_call: TRBV2; d_call: .; clone_size: many; j_call: TRBJ1-2; cdr3_aa: CATYLQIANYGYTF; cdr3_nt: TGTGCCACCTATCTACAGATTGCTAACTATGGCTACACCTTC
v_call: TRBV6-2/TRBV6-3; d_call: .; clone_size: few; j_call: TRBJ1-1; cdr3_aa: CASSEGPTEAFF; cdr3_nt: TGTGCCAGCAGTGAGGGCCCCACTGAAGCTTTCTTT
v_call: TRBV2; d_call: TRBD1; clone_size: .; j_call: TRBJ2-5; cdr3_aa: CASSSRDRGGETQYF; cdr3_nt: TGTGCCAGCAGTTCCCGGGACAGGGGTGGAGAGACCCAGTACTTC
v_call: TRBV10-3; d_call: .; clone_size: many; j_call: TRBJ2-7; cdr3_aa: CAITETRGEQYF; cdr3_nt: TGTGCCATCACCGAGACTAGGGGCGAGCAGTACTTC
v_call: TRBV19; d_call: TRBD1; clone_size: many; j_call: TRBJ1-5; cdr3_aa: CASSIIRGTGWNQPQHF; cdr3_nt: TGTGCCAGTAGTATAATCAGAGGGACAGGGTGGAATCAGCCCCAGCATTTT
v_call: TRBV6-1; d_call: .; clone_size: many; j_call: TRBJ2-7; cdr3_aa: CASARGSDAEQYF; cdr3_nt: TGTGCCAGCGCCCGGGGGAGTGACGCCGAGCAGTACTTC
v_call: TRBV7-9; d_call: .; clone_size: many; j_call: TRBJ1-2; cdr3_aa: CASSPPAPGNYGYTF; cdr3_nt: TGTGCCAGCAGCCCACCAGCACCGGGGAACTATGGCTACACCTTC
v_call: TRBV29-1; d_call: TRBD1; clone_size: many; j_call: TRBJ2-5; cdr3_aa: CSVVGRGHLPETQYF; cdr3_nt: TGCAGCGTTGTGGGTAGGGGGCATCTCCCAGAGACCCAGTACTTC
v_call: TRBV6-6; d_call: TRBD1; clone_size: many; j_call: TRBJ1-5; cdr3_aa: CASAGTGTRQPQHF; cdr3_nt: TGTGCCAGCGCCGGGACAGGGACGAGACAGCCCCAGCATTTT
v_call: TRBV7-3; d_call: TRBD1; clone_size: .; j_call: TRBJ1-4; cdr3_aa: CASSLNPGQGSEKLFF; cdr3_nt: TGTGCCAGCAGCTTAAACCCCGGACAGGGAAGTGAAAAACTGTTTTTT
v_call: TRBV20-1; d_call: .; clone_size: .; j_call: TRBJ1-1; cdr3_aa: CSARGTVEAFF; cdr3_nt: TGCAGTGCTAGGGGGACGGTCGAAGCTTTCTTT
v_call: TRBV13; d_call: .; clone_size: few; j_call: TRBJ1-4; cdr3_aa: CASSQDGLYNEKLFF; cdr3_nt: TGTGCCAGCAGTCAAGACGGACTGTATAATGAAAAACTGTTTTTT
v_call: TRBV12-3/TRBV12-4; d_call: .; clone_size: once; j_call: TRBJ1-1; cdr3_aa: CASSFGAPEAFF; cdr3_nt: TGTGCCAGCAGTTTTGGGGCCCCTGAAGCTTTCTTT
v_call: TRBV5-6; d_call: .; clone_size: few; j_call: TRBJ1-1; cdr3_aa: CASSLAYGKGAGNTEAFF; cdr3_nt: TGTGCCAGCAGCTTGGCCTATGGGAAAGGGGCGGGGAACACTGAAGCTTTCTTT
v_call: TRBV14; d_call: TRBD1; clone_size: .; j_call: TRBJ2-2; cdr3_aa: CASSPAPGTGANTGELFF; cdr3_nt: TGTGCCAGCAGCCCCGCTCCCGGGACAGGGGCGAACACCGGGGAGCTGTTTTTT
v_call: TRBV7-9; d_call: .; clone_size: few; j_call: TRBJ2-7; cdr3_aa: CASSHGSSYEQYF; cdr3_nt: TGCGCCAGCAGCCACGGGAGTTCCTACGAGCAGTACTTC
v_call: TRBV7-2; d_call: TRBD1; clone_size: many; j_call: TRBJ1-2; cdr3_aa: CASSLWTGGGYGYTF; cdr3_nt: TGTGCCAGCAGCCTATGGACAGGGGGTGGCTATGGCTACACCTTC
v_call: TRBV7-3; d_call: .; clone_size: many; j_call: TRBJ2-6; cdr3_aa: CASSQGQSSGANVLTF; cdr3_nt: TGTGCCAGCAGCCAAGGACAGTCCTCTGGGGCCAACGTCCTGACTTTC